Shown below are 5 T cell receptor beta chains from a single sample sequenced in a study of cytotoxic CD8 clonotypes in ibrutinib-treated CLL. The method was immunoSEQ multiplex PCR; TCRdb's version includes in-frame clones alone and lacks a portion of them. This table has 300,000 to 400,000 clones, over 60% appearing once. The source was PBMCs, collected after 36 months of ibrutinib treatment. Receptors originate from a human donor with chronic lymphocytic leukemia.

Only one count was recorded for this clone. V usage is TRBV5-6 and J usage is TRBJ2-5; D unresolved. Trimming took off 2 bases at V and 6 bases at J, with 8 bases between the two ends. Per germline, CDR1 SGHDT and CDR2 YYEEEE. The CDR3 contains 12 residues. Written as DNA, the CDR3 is TGTGCCAGCAGCTTCCCCTTAAAGACCCAGTACTTC. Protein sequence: CASSFPLKTQYF. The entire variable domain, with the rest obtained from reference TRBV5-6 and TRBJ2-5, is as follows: DAGVTQSPTHLIKTRGQQVTLRCSPKSGHDTVSWYQQALGQGPQFIFQYYEEEERQRGNFPDRFSGHQFPNYSSELNVNALLLGDSALYLCASSFPLKTQYFGPGTRLLVL.

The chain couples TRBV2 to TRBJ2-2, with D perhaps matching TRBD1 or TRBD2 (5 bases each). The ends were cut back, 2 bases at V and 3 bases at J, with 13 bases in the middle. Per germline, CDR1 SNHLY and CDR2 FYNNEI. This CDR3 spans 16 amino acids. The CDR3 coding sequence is TGTGCCAGCAGTGAAAACGGGGACGGATACACCGGGGAGCTGTTTTTT. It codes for CASSENGDGYTGELFF. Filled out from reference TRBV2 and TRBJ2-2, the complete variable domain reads EPEVTQTPSHQVTQMGQEVILRCVPISNHLYFYWYRQILGQKVEFLVSFYNNEISEKSEIFDDQFSVERPDGSNFTLKIRSTKLEDSAMYFCASSENGDGYTGELFFGEGSRLTVL.

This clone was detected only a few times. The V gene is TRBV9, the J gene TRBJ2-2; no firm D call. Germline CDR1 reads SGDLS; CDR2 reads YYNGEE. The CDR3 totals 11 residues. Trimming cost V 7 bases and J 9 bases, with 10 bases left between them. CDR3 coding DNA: TGTGCCAGCGGTACGGCCTGGGAGCTGTTTTTT. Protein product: CASGTAWELFF. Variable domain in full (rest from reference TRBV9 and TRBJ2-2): DSGVTQTPKHLITATGQRVTLRCSPRSGDLSVYWYQQSLDQGLQFLIQYYNGEERAKGNILERFSAQQFPDLHSELNLSSLELGDSALYFCASGTAWELFFGEGSRLTVL.

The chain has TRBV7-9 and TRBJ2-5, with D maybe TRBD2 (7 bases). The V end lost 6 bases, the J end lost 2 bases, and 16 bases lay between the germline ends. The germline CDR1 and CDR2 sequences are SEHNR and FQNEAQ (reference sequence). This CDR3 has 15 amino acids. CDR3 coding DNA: TGTGCCAGCAGTTATCAAGGGGGACTACAAGAGACCCAGTACTTC. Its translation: CASSYQGGLQETQYF.

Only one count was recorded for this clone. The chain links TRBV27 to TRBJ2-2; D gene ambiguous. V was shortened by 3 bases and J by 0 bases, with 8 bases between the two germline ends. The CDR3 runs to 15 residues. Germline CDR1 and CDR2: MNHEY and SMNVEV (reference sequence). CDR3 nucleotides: TGTGCCAGCAGTTTTGAATCCGCGAACACCGGGGAGCTGTTTTTT. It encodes CASSFESANTGELFF.